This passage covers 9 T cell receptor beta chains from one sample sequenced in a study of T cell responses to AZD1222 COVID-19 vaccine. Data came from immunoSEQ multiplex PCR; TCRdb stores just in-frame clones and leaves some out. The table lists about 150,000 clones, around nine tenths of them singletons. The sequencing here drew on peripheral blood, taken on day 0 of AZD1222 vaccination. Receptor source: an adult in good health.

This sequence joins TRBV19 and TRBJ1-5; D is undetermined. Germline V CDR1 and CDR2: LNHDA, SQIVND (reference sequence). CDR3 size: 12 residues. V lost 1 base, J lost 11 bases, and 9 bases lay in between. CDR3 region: CASSIGGKAQHF. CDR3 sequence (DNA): TGTGCCAGTAGTATAGGAGGGAAAGCCCAGCATTTT.

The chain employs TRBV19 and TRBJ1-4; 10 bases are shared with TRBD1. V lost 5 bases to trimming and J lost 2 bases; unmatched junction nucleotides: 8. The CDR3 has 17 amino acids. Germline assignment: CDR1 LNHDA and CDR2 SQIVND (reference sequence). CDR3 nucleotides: TGTGCCAGTAGTCCCCGGACAGGGGGTGAGACTAATGAAAAACTGTTTTTT. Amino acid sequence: CASSPRTGGETNEKLFF.

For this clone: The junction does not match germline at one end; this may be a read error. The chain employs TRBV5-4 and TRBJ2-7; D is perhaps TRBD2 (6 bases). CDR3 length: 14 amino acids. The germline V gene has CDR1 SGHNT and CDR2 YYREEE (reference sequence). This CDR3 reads CASSLAGAGTLELF. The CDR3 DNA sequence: TGTGCCAGCAGCTTGGCGGGAGCCGGGACTCTCGAACTCTTC.

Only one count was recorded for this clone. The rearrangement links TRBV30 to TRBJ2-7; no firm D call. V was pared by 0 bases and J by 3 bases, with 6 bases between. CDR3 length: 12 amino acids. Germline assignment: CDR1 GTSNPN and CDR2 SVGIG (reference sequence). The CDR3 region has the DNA TGTGCCTGGAGTGTACCCATCTACGAGCAGTACTTC. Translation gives CAWSVPIYEQYF.

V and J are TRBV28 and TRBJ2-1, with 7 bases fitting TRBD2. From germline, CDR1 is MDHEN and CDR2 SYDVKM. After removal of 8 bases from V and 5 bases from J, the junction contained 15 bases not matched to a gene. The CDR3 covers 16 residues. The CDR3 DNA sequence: TGTGCCAGCCCTCCGAGCGGGACTTCAATCCACAATGAGCAGTTCTTC. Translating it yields CASPPSGTSIHNEQFF.

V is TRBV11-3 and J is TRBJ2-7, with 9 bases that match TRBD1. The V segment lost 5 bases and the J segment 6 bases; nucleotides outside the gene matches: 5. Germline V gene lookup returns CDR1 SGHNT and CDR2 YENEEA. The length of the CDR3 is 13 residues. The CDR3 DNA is TGTGCCAGCAGCCAAGGACAGGGGCGCGAGCAGTACTTC. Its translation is CASSQGQGREQYF. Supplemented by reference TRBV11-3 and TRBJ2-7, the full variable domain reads EAGVVQSPRYKIIEKKQPVAFWCNPISGHNTLYWYLQNLGQGPELLIRYENEEAVDDSQLPKDRFSAERLKGVDSTLKIQPAELGDSAVYLCASSQGQGREQYFGPGTRLTVT.

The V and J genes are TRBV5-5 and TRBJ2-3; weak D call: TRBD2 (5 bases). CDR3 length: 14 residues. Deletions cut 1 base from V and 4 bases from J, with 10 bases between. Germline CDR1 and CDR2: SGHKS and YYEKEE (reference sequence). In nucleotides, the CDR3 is TGTGCCAGCAGCTTGTCGGGGAACCCAGATACGCAGTATTTT. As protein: CASSLSGNPDTQYF.

Written as DNA, the CDR3 is TGTGCCAGCGGTACTAGCGGAACCTACAATGAGCAGTTCTTC. Its protein product is CASGTSGTYNEQFF. The chain uses TRBV7-2 and TRBJ2-1; 8 positions match TRBD2. CDR1 is SGHTA, CDR2 FQGNSA, per germline. The trim removed 8 bases at V and 2 bases at J, leaving 5 bases unmatched. The CDR3 has 14 residues.

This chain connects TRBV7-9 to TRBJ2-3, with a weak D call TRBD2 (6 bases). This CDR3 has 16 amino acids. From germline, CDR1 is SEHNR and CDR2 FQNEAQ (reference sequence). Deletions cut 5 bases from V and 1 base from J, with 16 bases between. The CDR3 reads CASSPPWREGTDTQYF. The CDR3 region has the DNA TGTGCCAGCAGCCCCCCGTGGAGGGAAGGCACAGATACGCAGTATTTT.